These T cell receptor beta chains were read from a single sample in a study of technical replicates of blood from a few donors. Clones were read by immunoSEQ multiplex PCR, and TCRdb kept only the in-frame ones, dropping some. The sample contains 14,000 or so clones, 84% of which appear only once. The sequenced material came from PBMCs. The source is a human donor in good health. Both conserved end residues are part of each CDR3. The order of the fields is D gene, J gene, clone size, V gene, CDR3 protein, CDR3 DNA. A D gene is named only where the DNA matches it firmly. Some rows mark clone size as missing; the rest say once, few, many or name a class of expanded clone.

D: TRBD2
J: TRBJ2-3
size: NA
V: TRBV5-1
CDR3: CASSSEPSGSGGDTQYF
DNA: TGCGCCAGCAGCTCGGAGCCCAGCGGGAGTGGGGGTGATACGCAGTATTTT

D: NA
J: TRBJ2-1
size: NA
V: TRBV18
CDR3: CASSPTETSSEQFF
DNA: TGTGCCAGCTCACCTACAGAGACATCGTCTGAGCAGTTCTTC

D: TRBD2
J: TRBJ2-5
size: once
V: TRBV6-1
CDR3: CASSEASGRIQETQYF
DNA: TGTGCCAGCAGTGAAGCTAGCGGGAGGATCCAAGAGACCCAGTACTTC

D: NA
J: TRBJ1-1
size: NA
V: TRBV28
CDR3: CASSLGGDGQNTEAFF
DNA: TGTGCCAGCAGTTTAGGAGGGGATGGACAGAACACTGAAGCTTTCTTT

D: NA
J: TRBJ2-1
size: NA
V: TRBV30
CDR3: CVPNEQFF
DNA: TGTGTCCCGAATGAGCAGTTCTTC

D: TRBD2
J: TRBJ2-5
size: NA
V: TRBV18
CDR3: CASSRSSGRETQYF
DNA: TGTGCCAGCTCACGGTCTAGCGGGCGGGAGACCCAGTACTTC

D: NA
J: TRBJ1-3
size: NA
V: TRBV19
CDR3: CASSETYSGNTIYF
DNA: TGTGCCAGTAGTGAAACCTACTCTGGAAACACCATATATTTT

D: TRBD1
J: TRBJ2-2
size: NA
V: TRBV5-1
CDR3: CASSTGTGSNTGELFF
DNA: TGCGCCAGCAGCACCGGGACAGGCTCTAACACCGGGGAGCTGTTTTTT

D: TRBD1
J: TRBJ1-2
size: NA
V: TRBV29-1
CDR3: CSVGGTAFYGYTF
DNA: TGCAGCGTTGGAGGGACAGCTTTCTATGGCTACACCTTC

D: TRBD2
J: TRBJ2-3
size: NA
V: TRBV4-1
CDR3: CASSQDPGLAGTDTQYF
DNA: TGCGCCAGCAGCCAAGATCCTGGACTAGCGGGCACAGATACGCAGTATTTT

D: TRBD1
J: TRBJ1-5
size: NA
V: TRBV30
CDR3: CAWSVTGDQPQHF
DNA: TGTGCCTGGAGTGTCACAGGGGACCAGCCCCAGCATTTT

D: NA
J: TRBJ2-1
size: NA
V: TRBV4-1
CDR3: CASSQEIRRDNEQFF
DNA: TGCGCCAGCAGCCAAGAAATCCGCAGGGACAATGAGCAGTTCTTC

D: TRBD1
J: TRBJ2-7
size: NA
V: TRBV27
CDR3: CASSPGTGGANEQYF
DNA: TGTGCCAGCAGTCCCGGGACAGGGGGTGCGAACGAGCAGTACTTC

D: TRBD2
J: TRBJ2-3
size: NA
V: TRBV9
CDR3: CASSVRSLGGRTDTQYF
DNA: TGTGCCAGCAGCGTAAGGTCCCTCGGCGGGAGAACAGATACGCAGTATTTT

D: NA
J: TRBJ1-1
size: NA
V: TRBV27
CDR3: CASSLDGPQGAEAFF
DNA: TGTGCCAGCAGTTTGGACGGCCCACAGGGTGCTGAAGCTTTCTTT

D: TRBD2
J: TRBJ2-1
size: NA
V: TRBV27
CDR3: CASSLMPGLAGRDRYNEQFF
DNA: TGTGCCAGCAGCTTGATGCCGGGACTAGCGGGCCGAGACCGCTACAATGAGCAGTTCTTC

D: NA
J: TRBJ2-1
size: few
V: TRBV30
CDR3: CAWRATGWEQFF
DNA: TGTGCCTGGAGGGCCACAGGGTGGGAGCAGTTCTTC

D: NA
J: TRBJ2-5
size: NA
V: TRBV5-1
CDR3: CASSFVRETQYF
DNA: TGCGCCAGCAGCTTCGTTCGAGAGACCCAGTACTTC

D: TRBD1
J: TRBJ2-1
size: NA
V: TRBV27
CDR3: CASSFPRDRGRYNEQFF
DNA: TGTGCCAGCAGTTTCCCACGGGACAGGGGCCGGTACAATGAGCAGTTCTTC

D: NA
J: TRBJ2-5
size: NA
V: TRBV30
CDR3: CAWGSGQETQYF
DNA: TGTGCCTGGGGCAGCGGACAAGAGACCCAGTACTTC

D: NA
J: TRBJ2-1
size: once
V: TRBV7-6
CDR3: CASSRLLFGSSYNEQFF
DNA: TGTGCCAGCAGCCGACTTCTATTCGGGAGCTCCTACAATGAGCAGTTCTTC

D: NA
J: TRBJ2-6
size: NA
V: TRBV7-2
CDR3: CASSQVLSGANVLTF
DNA: TGTGCCAGCAGCCAGGTACTCTCTGGGGCCAACGTCCTGACTTTC

D: NA
J: TRBJ2-7
size: NA
V: TRBV19
CDR3: CASSPEASRVYEQYF
DNA: TGTGCCAGTAGCCCCGAGGCTAGCAGAGTCTACGAGCAGTACTTC

D: TRBD1
J: TRBJ1-5
size: NA
V: TRBV28
CDR3: CASSTGTGHQPQHF
DNA: TGTGCCAGCAGTACCGGGACAGGTCATCAGCCCCAGCATTTT

D: NA
J: TRBJ1-1
size: NA
V: TRBV9
CDR3: CASSVRQDMNTEAFF
DNA: TGTGCCAGCAGCGTCAGACAGGACATGAACACTGAAGCTTTCTTT

D: NA
J: TRBJ2-3
size: NA
V: TRBV5-5
CDR3: CASSLLVLSTDTQYF
DNA: TGTGCCAGCAGCCTTCTTGTTCTTAGCACAGATACGCAGTATTTT